The present TCR beta chain was sequenced within a study of shared T cell receptors in the human thymus. Repertoires were generated with immunoSEQ multiplex PCR, while TCRdb's copy carries only in-frame clones and drops some. Of some 760,000 clones detected, over 75% appear once; the ten largest clones hold about 0.0098%. This clone was detected a few times. These data also formed part of another study, on human thymus T cells.

The sample was thymocytes. This receptor was identified in a girl under three years old with a congenital heart defect.

CDR3 nucleotides: TGTGCCAGCAGCGAGGGGACAGGGCGGGTCGAAAAACTGTTTTTT. Translation gives CASSEGTGRVEKLFF. This chain connects TRBV9 to TRBJ1-4, with 9 bases that match TRBD1. With V trimmed by 3 bases and J by 8 bases, 8 bases remained unmatched. Germline CDR1 is SGDLS and CDR2 is YYNGEE. The CDR3 extends over 15 amino acids.